Below, one TCR beta chain is given with its context. Its antigen is currently not known. Base qualities are not provided; no much larger clone lies one nucleotide away. This record comes from a study of blood T cell repertoires in COVID-19 (TCRdb year 2020). With respect to the entire study: Samples covering the acute and convalescent phases of COVID-19 were provided by collaborators in the United States, Italy and Spain. The prospective study material was composed of cDNA or gDNA derived from T cells, B-cell-depleted T cells, or PBMCs. The repertoires were released in a freely available public database meant as a resource for research on the immune response to SARS-CoV-2. The samples were drawn from the first 160 participants of the ongoing ImmuneRACE study and from 1,254 subjects provided by 6 global collaborators. Where HLA class I and class II types were available, the types were taken from metadata supplied by the sample provider, not from assay-based typing. The dataset comprised deeply sampled blood TCRbeta repertoires from subjects exposed to, actively infected with, or recovered from COVID-19. The sample metadata nearly always contained a de-identified subject ID, COVID-19 status, age in years and sex. The research as a whole found: Clinical and demographic metadata were provided uncurated, with the amount varying by source and participant.

From its cysteine to its phenylalanine, the CDR3 spans 15 amino acids. The kept DNA is CDR3 alone, 45 bases in frame from the first base. CDR1 and CDR2 are drawn from the germline V gene (reference sequence): GTSNPN, SVGIG. Clipping removes 0 bases from V and 8 bases from J, with 12 as the unmatched junction base count. Whole blood was collected in K2EDTA tubes by collaborating institutions according to the institutions' own protocols. Collaborator samples were shipped for TCRbeta analysis as frozen whole blood, isolated PBMCs, or DNA extracted from either sample type. TCRbeta CDR3 regions were amplified from genomic DNA by means of the immunoSEQ Assay, a bias-controlled multiplex PCR. The published analysis was carried out like this. The number of nucleated cells in each sample was estimated by amplification of reference gene primers within the assay. To quantify the absolute abundance of each unique TCRbeta CDR3 rearrangement, sequence reads were collapsed and filtered. For each sample, productive Simpson clonality was calculated by taking the square root of Simpson's diversity index across productive rearrangements. This immuneACCESS table, as held by TCRdb, lists in-frame sequences with V and J called but not all clones. Of the missing ones, under half trace to an unresolved V gene in checked studies; the others have no known cause. Clonal size and the V and J genes are those of that table, whereas D and trimming came from the DNA. The sample table holds some 130,000 clones, of which 75% to 90% were seen once. The leading ten clones occupy roughly 1.9% of the sample.

The chain is made from TRBV30 and TRBJ1-2, and 7 bases in between align with TRBD1. Source material: peripheral blood. This receptor was identified in a man aged 65 to 79 with acute or convalescent COVID-19. For the CDR3, the sequence is CAWSVRTGVLRGYTF. At the DNA level, the sequence is TGTGCCTGGAGTGTCAGAACAGGGGTTTTGCGGGGCTACACCTTC.